Below, 13 T cell receptor beta chains from the same sample are listed, as sequenced in a study of T cells in Graves' hyperthyroidism and ophthalmopathy. There were TCR beta CDR3 regions amplified from RNA transcripts. The HTBI set primed first-round TCR CDR3 RT-PCR. A single record per CDR3 protein comes from TCRdb applying MiXCR to the multiplex PCR reads. The repertoire holds about 360,000 distinct CDR3 sequences, about 13% seen once, with 9.2% in the top ten. Sequencing was performed on blood. All receptors come from a woman aged 18-29 years with Graves' hyperthyroidism.

This clonotype was seen only a few times. It may be a read error: a sequence one base away is much more abundant. J is TRBJ1-2 and V is TRBV28, with D uncertain. Germline V gene data show CDR1 as MDHEN and CDR2 as SYDVKM. This CDR3 comprises 12 residues. V gave up 10 bases and J gave up 5 bases, with 14 bases separating them. The chain's CDR3 is CATEDIGYGYTF. The CDR3 region has the DNA TGTGCCACAGAAGACATAGGTTATGGCTACACCTTC.

This clonotype was picked up many times. This chain joins TRBV6-1 and TRBJ1-2, with D uncertain. The germline V and J ends were trimmed by 5 bases and 6 bases, with 16 bases remaining between them. CDR1 is MNHNS and CDR2 is SASEGT in the germline V gene. This CDR3 has 14 amino acids. CDR3 sequence: CASSPPSRGDGYTF. The CDR3 DNA follows: TGTGCCAGCAGTCCGCCATCTCGTGGGGATGGCTACACCTTC.

This clonotype was picked up many times. The rearrangement links TRBV3-1 to TRBJ2-7; unclear D gene. The CDR3 covers 16 residues. Germline V gene data show CDR1 as LGHDT and CDR2 as YNNKEL (reference sequence). V was cut by 1 base and J by 0 bases, with 13 bases left in between. The DNA of the CDR3 is TGTGCCAGCAGCCAAGGGTGGGGTCTACACTCCTACGAGCAGTACTTC. Protein: CASSQGWGLHSYEQYF.

This chain uses TRBV28 with TRBJ1-2, with D uncertain. Germline lookup yields CDR1 MDHEN and CDR2 SYDVKM. CDR3 length: 14 residues. V was trimmed by 7 bases and J by 4 bases, leaving 16 bases between them. CDR3 in DNA: TGTGCCAGCACTCCCACGGGGATCCGCTATGGCTACACCTTC. Its translation: CASTPTGIRYGYTF.

Only one count was recorded for this clonotype. Here the CDR3 DNA reads TGTGCCAGCAGCTTAGGACAGGGGGCTCTCTTTGACACTGAAGCTTTCTTT. Protein sequence: CASSLGQGALFDTEAFF. V usage is TRBV7-2 and J usage is TRBJ1-1; TRBD1 matches 10 bases. Germline values: CDR1 SGHTA, CDR2 FQGNSA. This CDR3 contains 17 residues. Unmatched junction bases numbered 8, after V lost 1 base and J lost 3 bases.

This clonotype was counted many times. This chain links TRBV7-8 with TRBJ2-1; D is uncertain. With 7 bases removed from V and 6 bases from J, the gap between germline ends came to 19 bases. CDR1 is SGHVS, CDR2 FQNEAQ, per germline. The CDR3 covers 15 residues. The CDR3 DNA follows: TGTGCCAGCATTGAACGTCGGGCCGAAACCAATGAGCAGTTCTTC. Protein: CASIERRAETNEQFF.

This clonotype was recorded a few times. This rearrangement joins TRBV3-1 to TRBJ1-2, with D possibly TRBD1 on 5 matching bases. CDR1 is LGHDT and CDR2 is YNNKEL in the germline V gene (reference sequence). The length of the CDR3 is 14 residues. The V gene lost 3 bases and the J gene lost 4 bases, with 12 bases spanning the gap. CDR3 sequence: CASSHQDITYGYTF. The DNA of the CDR3 is TGTGCCAGCAGCCACCAGGACATCACCTATGGCTACACCTTC.

V usage is TRBV7-9 and J usage is TRBJ2-3; D not resolved. This CDR3 has 13 amino acids. The V end lost 0 bases, the J end lost 6 bases, and 7 bases lay between the germline ends. Germline CDR1 and CDR2: SEHNR and FQNEAQ (reference sequence). CDR3 sequence: CASSLATFDTQYF. The CDR3 DNA follows: TGTGCCAGCAGCTTAGCGACCTTTGATACGCAGTATTTT.

This clonotype was counted ten times or more. This rearrangement joins TRBV28 to TRBJ1-2; TRBD1 matches 8 bases. The V segment lost 5 bases and the J segment 4 bases; nucleotides outside the gene matches: 12. Per the germline V gene, CDR1 is MDHEN and CDR2 is SYDVKM. This CDR3 is 16 amino acids long. Here the CDR3 DNA reads TGTGCCAGCAGTCCGGGGACAGGCCTCGTTTTCTATGGCTACACCTTC. Amino acids: CASSPGTGLVFYGYTF.

This clonotype occurred many times. The chain recombines TRBV5-6 with TRBJ2-3; 8 positions agree with TRBD1. The length of the CDR3 is 15 residues. V dropped 5 bases and J dropped 4; count of bases not matched to a gene: 9. Germline V gene lookup returns CDR1 SGHDT and CDR2 YYEEEE. CDR3 region: CASSSDRGGADTQYF. In DNA form, the CDR3 reads TGTGCCAGCAGTTCAGACAGGGGAGGAGCAGATACGCAGTATTTT.

The chain joins TRBV19 to TRBJ2-1, with TRBD2 matching 11 bases. This CDR3 has 14 amino acids. Looked up from germline, CDR1 is LNHDA and CDR2 is SQIVND (reference sequence). Germline trimming cut 7 bases from V and 10 bases from J; bases unmatched to any gene: 9. CDR3 DNA: TGTGCCAGTATTGGGACTAGCGGAGGGAGGGAGCAGTTCTTC. Protein product: CASIGTSGGREQFF.

This clonotype appeared many times. The V gene is TRBV19, the J gene TRBJ1-6; no clear D gene. Per germline, CDR1 LNHDA and CDR2 SQIVND (reference sequence). Deletions cut 6 bases from V and 8 bases from J, with 29 bases between. The CDR3 is 19 residues long. CDR3 bases: TGTGCCAGTAGACCGGGCCAATATCGGGTCTCTACGGGCGATTCACCCCTCCACTTT. It codes for CASRPGQYRVSTGDSPLHF.

The J gene is TRBJ1-5, the V gene TRBV6-1; D call uncertain. The V gene lost 2 bases and the J gene lost 1 base, with 6 bases spanning the gap. From germline, CDR1 is MNHNS and CDR2 SASEGT. The CDR3 consists of 14 residues. The CDR3 DNA sequence: TGTGCCAGCAGTGAATTTAGCAGCAATCAGCCCCAGCATTTT. Amino acid sequence: CASSEFSSNQPQHF.